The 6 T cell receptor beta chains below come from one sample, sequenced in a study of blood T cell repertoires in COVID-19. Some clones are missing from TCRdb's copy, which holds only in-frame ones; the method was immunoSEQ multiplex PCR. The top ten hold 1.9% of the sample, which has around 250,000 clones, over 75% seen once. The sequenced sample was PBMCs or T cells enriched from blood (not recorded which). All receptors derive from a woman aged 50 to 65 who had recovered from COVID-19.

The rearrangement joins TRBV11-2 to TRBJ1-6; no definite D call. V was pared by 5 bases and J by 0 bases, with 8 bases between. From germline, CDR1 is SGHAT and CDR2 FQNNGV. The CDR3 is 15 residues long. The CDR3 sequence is CASSPPGSYNSPLHF. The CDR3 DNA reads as TGTGCCAGCAGCCCCCCGGGCTCCTATAATTCACCCCTCCACTTT.

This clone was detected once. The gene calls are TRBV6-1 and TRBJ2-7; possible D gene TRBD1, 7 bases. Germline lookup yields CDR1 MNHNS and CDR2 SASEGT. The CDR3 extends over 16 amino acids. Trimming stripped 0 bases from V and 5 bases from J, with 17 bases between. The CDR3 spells CASSEAVFQGGHEQYF. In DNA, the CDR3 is TGTGCCAGCAGTGAAGCCGTTTTTCAGGGGGGCCACGAGCAGTACTTC.

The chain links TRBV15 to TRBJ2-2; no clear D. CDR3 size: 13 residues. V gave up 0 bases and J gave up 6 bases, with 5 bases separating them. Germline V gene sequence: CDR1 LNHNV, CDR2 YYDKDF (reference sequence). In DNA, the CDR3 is TGTGCCACCAGCAGAGATTTAGCCGGGGAGCTGTTTTTT. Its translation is CATSRDLAGELFF.

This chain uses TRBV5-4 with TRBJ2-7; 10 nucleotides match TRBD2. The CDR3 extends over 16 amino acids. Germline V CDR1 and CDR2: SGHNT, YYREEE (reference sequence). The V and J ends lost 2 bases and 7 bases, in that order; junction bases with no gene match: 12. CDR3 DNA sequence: TGTGCCAGCAGCTTTCCCAAGCTAGCGGGAGTGCGGGAGCAGTACTTC. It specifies CASSFPKLAGVREQYF. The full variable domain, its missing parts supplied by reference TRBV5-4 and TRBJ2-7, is ETGVTQSPTHLIKTRGQQVTLRCSSQSGHNTVSWYQQALGQGPQFIFQYYREEENGRGNFPPRFSGLQFPNYSSELNVNALELDDSALYLCASSFPKLAGVREQYFGPGTRLTVT.

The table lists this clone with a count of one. The CDR3 DNA follows: TGCAGTGCTAGTCCCTCGGGGAGGGTGGAACAGCCCCAGCATTTT. This codes for CSASPSGRVEQPQHF. The gene calls are TRBV20-1 and TRBJ1-5; no clear D. Trimming shortened V by 3 bases and J by 7 bases, and 19 bases separated the two germline ends. The CDR3 loop spans 15 amino acids. Germline V gives CDR1 DFQATT, CDR2 SNEGSKA (reference sequence).

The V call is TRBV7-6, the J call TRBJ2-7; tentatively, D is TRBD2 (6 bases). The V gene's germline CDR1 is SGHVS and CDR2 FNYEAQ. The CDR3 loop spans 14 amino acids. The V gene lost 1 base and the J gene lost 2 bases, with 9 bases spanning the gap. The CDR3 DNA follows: TGTGCCAGCAGCTTAGGGACTAATCCCTACGAGCAGTACTTC. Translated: CASSLGTNPYEQYF.